Below, 24 T cell receptor beta chains from the same sample are listed, as sequenced in a study of blood T cells in healthy people across ages. A J-beta primer mix and a sample-barcoded 5' primer were used in a second PCR of roughly 7 to 12 cycles. TCRdb re-called the 5' RACE reads with MiXCR, one entry per CDR3 protein. The repertoire holds over 550,000 distinct CDR3 sequences, roughly 31% seen once, with 15% to 18% in the top ten. Sequenced material: blood. The origin of the receptors is a woman of 80 years or more in good health.

This clonotype was seen repeatedly, ten times or more. The chain joins TRBV20-1 to TRBJ2-3; 7 nucleotides line up with TRBD2. The CDR3 is 17 amino acids. Germline CDR1 and CDR2: DFQATT and SNEGSKA (reference sequence). J was trimmed by 1 base and V by 1 base; bases with no gene match: 11. CDR3 bases: TGCAGTGCTAGAGCGGCCCGCGGGGGAGTAGGCACAGATACGCAGTATTTT. It yields the protein CSARAARGGVGTDTQYF.

The chain joins TRBV7-8 to TRBJ2-1, with TRBD1 identical over 7 bases. The germline CDR1 and CDR2 sequences are SGHVS and FQNEAQ. Unmatched junction bases numbered 14, after V lost 1 base and J lost 5 bases. The CDR3 spans 18 residues. The CDR3 is CASSLGALTGLTNNEQFF. CDR3 sequence (DNA): TGTGCCAGCAGCTTAGGGGCTTTGACAGGGCTTACCAACAATGAGCAGTTCTTC.

On this clonotype itself: One end of the junction fails to match germline, which may point to a read error. This chain joins TRBV10-3 and TRBJ1-5; D perhaps matches TRBD1 (6 bases). CDR1 is ENHRY and CDR2 is SYGVKD in the germline V gene. The CDR3 is 16 amino acids. Written as DNA, the CDR3 is TGTGTCATCAGTGAGTCAGGCAGGAGGGGGGATCAGCCCCAGCATTTT. Residues: CVISESGRRGDQPQHF.

This clonotype occurred many times. The chain carries TRBV10-1 and TRBJ2-3, with D possibly TRBD1 on 6 matching bases. The CDR3 sequence is 19 residues long. The ends were cut back, 4 bases at V and 0 bases at J, with 23 bases in the middle. CDR1 is WNHNN, CDR2 SYGVQD, per germline (reference sequence). The CDR3 region is CASSGRKALAGESTDTQYF. For the CDR3, the DNA is TGCGCCAGCAGTGGGCGGAAAGCCCTGGCAGGGGAAAGCACAGATACGCAGTATTTT.

The rearrangement links TRBV6-1 to TRBJ2-3; D is ambiguous. V was pared by 0 bases and J by 2 bases, with 9 bases between. In germline, CDR1 is MNHNS, CDR2 SASEGT. The CDR3 consists of 15 residues. The CDR3 region is CASSEAMAYTDTQYF. The CDR3 DNA sequence: TGTGCCAGCAGTGAAGCTATGGCTTACACAGATACGCAGTATTTT.

This clonotype was counted ten times or more. The genes are TRBV5-1 and TRBJ2-1; D is undetermined. Trimming pared 9 bases from V and 0 bases from J, leaving 19 bases between. The CDR3 runs 16 residues. CDR1 is SGHRS and CDR2 is YFSETQ in the germline V gene. The CDR3 coding sequence is TGCGCCACCTCCGCCCAGACCTCTAGCTCCTACAATGAGCAGTTCTTC. Translation gives CATSAQTSSSYNEQFF.

Notes on this clonotype: A much larger clone lies one base from this, so it may be a read error. V is TRBV30 and J is TRBJ2-7; D gene ambiguous. This CDR3 has 12 amino acids. The V end was cut by 2 bases, the J end by 5 bases, with 10 bases between. Germline values: CDR1 GTSNPN, CDR2 SVGIG (reference sequence). CDR3 in DNA: TGTGCCTGGAGTTCGGCCACCCACGAGCAGTACTTC. As protein: CAWSSATHEQYF.

At least ten counts were recorded for this clonotype. The chain has TRBV7-8 and TRBJ2-7; D uncertain. Germline assignment: CDR1 SGHVS and CDR2 FQNEAQ. Trimming took 3 bases from V and 4 from J, leaving 10 bases between them. The CDR3 consists of 13 residues. The CDR3 is CASSFDLGYEQYF. CDR3 DNA sequence: TGTGCCAGCAGCTTTGACCTCGGGTACGAGCAGTACTTC.

This clonotype was picked up many times. The V and J genes are TRBV6-1 and TRBJ2-7, with D hard to call. The CDR3 extends over 13 amino acids. V lost 7 bases to trimming and J lost 3 bases, with 13 bases between them. The germline CDR1 and CDR2 sequences are MNHNS and SASEGT. DNA of the CDR3: TGTGCCAGCACACCTCCCGGAAACTACGAGCAGTACTTC. Amino acid sequence: CASTPPGNYEQYF.

To note about this clonotype: A much larger clone lies one base from this, so it may be a read error. The chain couples TRBV30 to TRBJ2-1, with TRBD2 matching over 7 bases. The CDR3 is made up of 12 amino acids. CDR1 is GTSNPN and CDR2 is SVGIG in the germline V gene (reference sequence). The CDR3 nucleotides are TGTGCCGGGAGTCCGGGGGGAAATGAGCAGTTCTTC. The encoded protein is CAGSPGGNEQFF.

This clonotype has a count of ten or more. The chain has TRBV10-3 and TRBJ2-5; perhaps D is TRBD1 or TRBD2 (6 bases each). CDR3 length: 14 residues. Germline V gives CDR1 ENHRY, CDR2 SYGVKD. Between the trimmed V and J ends, which lost 0 bases and 5 bases, there was a span of 10 bases. CDR3: CAISESGGRETQYF. The CDR3 DNA reads as TGTGCCATCAGTGAGTCGGGGGGCCGGGAGACCCAGTACTTC.

The CDR3 DNA reads TGTGCCAGCAGTACGGGACTAGCGGGGGGCCAACGCACCGGGGAGCTGTTTTTT. Translation: CASSTGLAGGQRTGELFF. The chain carries TRBV6-1 and TRBJ2-2; 15 nucleotides agree with TRBD2. The CDR3 is made up of 18 amino acids. The germline CDR1 and CDR2 sequences are MNHNS and SASEGT. Trimming removed 5 bases from V and 4 bases from J; junction bases left unmatched: 8.

In its sample, this clonotype was seen many times. The chain links TRBV7-9 to TRBJ2-3, with D possibly TRBD1 on 6 matching bases. The germline CDR1 and CDR2 sequences are SEHNR and FQNEAQ (reference sequence). The V gene lost 5 bases and the J gene lost 1 base, with 13 bases spanning the gap. The CDR3 sequence is 15 residues long. The CDR3 DNA is TGTGCCAGCAGCCGCCGGGACATCGGCACAGATACGCAGTATTTT. Its protein is CASSRRDIGTDTQYF. The whole variable domain, remainder taken from reference TRBV7-9 and TRBJ2-3, is DTGVSQNPRHKITKRGQNVTFRCDPISEHNRLYWYRQTLGQGPEFLTYFQNEAQLEKSRLLSDRFSAERPKGSFSTLEIQRTEQGDSAMYLCASSRRDIGTDTQYFGPGTRLTVL.

In this sample, this clonotype turned up once. With a much larger clone just one base away, this may be a read error. This sequence joins TRBV28 and TRBJ1-4; 7 bases line up with TRBD1. The CDR3 contains 15 residues. Germline V lookup: CDR1 MDHEN, CDR2 SYDVKM. V lost 5 bases, J lost 7 bases, and 10 bases stayed unmatched. The CDR3, as DNA: TGTGCCAGCAGTGATACAGGGGCGCGGGGTGAAAAACTGTTTTTT. Amino acids: CASSDTGARGEKLFF.

This clonotype occurred a few times. This may be a read error: a much more frequent sequence differs by one nucleotide. The V gene is TRBV4-1, the J gene TRBJ2-1; 7 bases line up with TRBD2. The CDR3 runs to 14 residues. Germline V gives CDR1 MGHRA, CDR2 YSYEKL. V dropped 4 bases and J dropped 6; count of bases not matched to a gene: 6. The CDR3 sequence: CASSPRRGFNEQFF. For the CDR3, the DNA is TGCGCCAGCAGCCCCCGGCGGGGGTTCAATGAGCAGTTCTTC.

This chain links TRBV6-5 with TRBJ2-5; the D is unclear. The CDR3 has 15 amino acids. Per the germline V gene, CDR1 is MNHEY and CDR2 is SVGAGI. V gave up 2 bases and J gave up 11 bases, with 21 bases separating them. For the CDR3, the DNA is TGTGCCAGCAGTTACAACGGGCCCCGGGTCAATGAGCAGTACTTC. The encoded protein is CASSYNGPRVNEQYF.

The V call is TRBV20-1, the J call TRBJ2-5, with TRBD1 matching 7 bases. The germline CDR1 and CDR2 sequences are DFQATT and SNEGSKA (reference sequence). The CDR3 sequence is 14 residues long. V shed 1 base and J 3 bases; nucleotides not matched to a gene: 5. DNA for the CDR3: TGCAGTGCTAGAGTAGGGACAGCAAAAGAGACCCAGTACTTC. Translated, it gives CSARVGTAKETQYF.

At least ten counts were recorded for this clonotype. The CDR3 region has the DNA TGCAGTGCTAGAGATCCGCCCCAGGGCACCTTC. Residues: CSARDPPQGTF. The genes are TRBV20-1 and TRBJ1-2; D may be TRBD1 (5 bases). V lost 0 bases and J lost 13, with 12 bases in between. The CDR3 is 11 amino acids. Germline values: CDR1 DFQATT, CDR2 SNEGSKA (reference sequence).

The chain couples TRBV4-1 to TRBJ2-7; D is unclear. The CDR3 contains 15 residues. V lost 0 bases and J lost 0, with 9 bases in between. Germline CDR1 and CDR2: MGHRA and YSYEKL. CDR3 sequence: CASSQDAGPSYEQYF. Written as DNA, the CDR3 is TGCGCCAGCAGCCAAGATGCAGGCCCCTCCTACGAGCAGTACTTC.

As concerns this clonotype: Just one base apart from a much larger clone, this may be a read error. V and J are TRBV5-6 and TRBJ2-7; tentatively, D is TRBD2 (7 bases). This CDR3 has 15 amino acids. The germline V and J ends were trimmed by 1 base and 7 bases, with 18 bases remaining between them. CDR1 and CDR2 from the germline V gene are SGHDT and YYEEEE. The CDR3 spells CASSLWGGHYNEQYF. The CDR3 DNA is TGTGCCAGCAGCTTGTGGGGGGGACACTACAATGAGCAGTACTTC. The variable domain in full, completed from reference TRBV5-6 and TRBJ2-7, reads DAGVTQSPTHLIKTRGQQVTLRCSPKSGHDTVSWYQQALGQGPQFIFQYYEEEERQRGNFPDRFSGHQFPNYSSELNVNALLLGDSALYLCASSLWGGHYNEQYFGPGTRLTVT.

On this clonotype itself: This may stem from a read error, because a much larger clone lies one nucleotide away. This chain connects TRBV6-1 to TRBJ1-5; 7 bases align to TRBD1. The CDR3 runs 18 residues. CDR1 and CDR2 (germline): MNHNS, SASEGT. CDR3 amino acids: CASTRGTGTDLSNRPQHF. The CDR3 DNA sequence: TGTGCCAGCACTCGCGGTACCGGGACAGATCTTAGCAATCGGCCCCAGCATTTT.

For this clonotype: This may be a read error, as it is one base from a much larger clone. This chain links TRBV28 with TRBJ2-7, with a tentative D call TRBD1 (5 bases). V lost 8 bases and J 8 bases, leaving 16 bases between the germline ends. Germline V gene lookup returns CDR1 MDHEN and CDR2 SYDVKM. The CDR3 consists of 12 residues. The CDR3 here is CASGLRTGKQYF. CDR3 bases: TGTGCCAGCGGTCTTAGAACAGGAAAGCAGTACTTC.

In its sample, this clonotype was seen many times. V and J are TRBV30 and TRBJ1-2, with 8 bases fitting TRBD1. Losses at the gene ends were 1 base for V and 7 bases for J; bases not matched to a gene: 8. Per germline, CDR1 GTSNPN and CDR2 SVGIG (reference sequence). The length of the CDR3 is 14 residues. CDR3 DNA sequence: TGTGCCTGGAGTGGGACAGGGTTTATGTTTGGCTACACCTTC. It yields the protein CAWSGTGFMFGYTF.

The CDR3 DNA is TGTGCCAGCAGTTTTTCCTCTGGAAACACCATATATTTT. This gives the protein CASSFSSGNTIYF. The V and J genes are TRBV12-3 or TRBV12-4 and TRBJ1-3; D not certain. The V end was cut by 3 bases, the J end by 0 bases, with 3 bases between. This CDR3 is 13 amino acids long.